This T cell receptor (beta chain) originates from a study of T cell responses to AZD1222 COVID-19 vaccine. The data were produced by immunoSEQ multiplex PCR, yet TCRdb's version contains in-frame clones alone and is incomplete. The sample includes 120,000 to 150,000 clones, roughly 88% seen only once; the top ten take less than 2%. V lost 0 bases, J lost 10 bases, and 8 bases lay in between. Germline values: CDR1 SGDLS, CDR2 YYNGEE. This CDR3 region has 13 residues. The TCR sequence derives from an adult who received the AZD1222 COVID-19 vaccine. The chain is built from TRBV9 and TRBJ1-6; D gene ambiguous. The sequencing used peripheral blood, collected 28 days after the second AZD1222 dose. CDR3 coding DNA: TGTGCCAGCAGCGTAGAAGCCGCCTCACCCCTCCACTTT. Translated: CASSVEAASPLHF.